A few counts support the clone carrying this T cell receptor (beta chain). Its antigen is not identified. This CDR3 is also generated by other DNA sequences in the sample. TCRB transcripts that were expressed got sequenced, as all of the isolated RNA had been reverse transcribed. The repertoire was sequenced with immunoSEQ multiplex PCR; TCRdb's copy has only in-frame clones and lacks some. This table holds 120,000 or so clones, 17% found once. The data were taken from a study of beta chain features in type 1 diabetes. Study-level findings and limits: Researchers report that Type 1 diabetes patients had moderately but significantly shorter TCRB CDR3s across all four CD4+ subsets.

Germline CDR1 GTSNPN, CDR2 SVGIG (reference sequence). The CDR3 has 11 amino acids. The ends were cut back, 0 bases at V and 7 bases at J, with 7 bases in the middle. J is TRBJ2-7 and V is TRBV30; D is undetermined. The receptor was isolated from a man aged 18 to 29 with type 1 diabetes. Material for sequencing was central memory CD4+ T cells from blood. CDR3 nucleotide sequence: TGTGCCTGGAGTGTCGGTGGGGAGCAGTACTTC. Amino acid sequence: CAWSVGGEQYF.